This T cell receptor beta chain was captured in a study of blood T cell repertoires in COVID-19. About the research overall: The United States, Italy and Spain provided the acute and convalescent COVID-19 samples.

Assay used: immunoSEQ multiplex PCR; TCRdb lists only in-frame clones, some missing. Among roughly 120,000 clones listed, 86% were seen once. Germline lookup yields CDR1 MDHEN and CDR2 SYDVKM. CDR3 length: 17 amino acids. With V trimmed by 3 bases and J by 5 bases, 7 bases remained unmatched. The gene calls are TRBV28 and TRBJ2-7; 16 positions agree with TRBD2. The sequence was obtained from a human donor in a cohort sampled during active COVID-19. Sequenced material: peripheral blood. The CDR3 sequence: CASSFQGTSGRAHEQYF. CDR3 DNA: TGTGCCAGCAGTTTTCAAGGGACTAGCGGGAGGGCCCACGAGCAGTACTTC.